This TCR beta chain was captured in a study of blood T cell repertoires in COVID-19. Study-level information: Donors in the United States, Italy and Spain gave samples during acute or convalescent COVID-19.

Germline V gene sequence: CDR1 MNHEY, CDR2 SVGAGI. This CDR3 has 13 amino acids. With 6 bases clipped from V and 8 bases from J, the junction kept 8 bases outside the gene matches. TCRdb keeps only in-frame clones here, not all; method: immunoSEQ multiplex PCR. The data contain 400,000 to 550,000 clones, about 85% of them singletons. This chain links TRBV6-5 with TRBJ1-2, with 8 bases fitting TRBD1. The specimen was PBMCs or T cells enriched from blood (not recorded which). This TCR was recovered from a woman aged 18-30 years with acute COVID-19. This chain's CDR3 is CASSLSGGGGYTF. For the CDR3, the DNA is TGTGCCAGCAGCCTCTCAGGGGGCGGCGGCTACACCTTC.